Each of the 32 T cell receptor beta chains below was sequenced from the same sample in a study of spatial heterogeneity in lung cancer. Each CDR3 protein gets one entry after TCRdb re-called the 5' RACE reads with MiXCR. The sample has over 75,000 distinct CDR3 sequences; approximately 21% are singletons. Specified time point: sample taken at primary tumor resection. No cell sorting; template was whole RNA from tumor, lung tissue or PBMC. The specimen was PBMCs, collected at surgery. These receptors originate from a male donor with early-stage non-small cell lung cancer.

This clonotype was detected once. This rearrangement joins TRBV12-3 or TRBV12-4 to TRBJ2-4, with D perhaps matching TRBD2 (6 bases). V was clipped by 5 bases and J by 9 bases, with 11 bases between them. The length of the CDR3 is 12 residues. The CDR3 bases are TGTGCCAGCAGTAATCAGGGAGGCATTCAGTACTTC. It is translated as CASSNQGGIQYF.

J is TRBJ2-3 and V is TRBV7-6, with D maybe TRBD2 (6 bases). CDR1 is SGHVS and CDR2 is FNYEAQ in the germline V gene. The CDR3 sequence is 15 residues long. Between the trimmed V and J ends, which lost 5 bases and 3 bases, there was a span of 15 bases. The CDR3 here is CASSPEETRTDTQYF. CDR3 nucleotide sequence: TGTGCCAGCAGCCCCGAAGAGACTAGGACAGATACGCAGTATTTT.

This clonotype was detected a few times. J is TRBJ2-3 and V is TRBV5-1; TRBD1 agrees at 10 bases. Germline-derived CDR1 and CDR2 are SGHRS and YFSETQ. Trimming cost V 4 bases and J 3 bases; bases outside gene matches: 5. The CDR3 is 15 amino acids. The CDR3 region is CASSHGQGGTDTQYF. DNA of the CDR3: TGCGCCAGCAGCCACGGACAGGGGGGAACAGATACGCAGTATTTT.

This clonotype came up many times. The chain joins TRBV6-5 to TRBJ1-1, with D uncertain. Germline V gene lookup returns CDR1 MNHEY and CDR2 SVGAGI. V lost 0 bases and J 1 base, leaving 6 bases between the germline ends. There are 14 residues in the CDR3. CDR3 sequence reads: CASSYSDWNTEAFF. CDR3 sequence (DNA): TGTGCCAGCAGTTACTCGGATTGGAACACTGAAGCTTTCTTT.

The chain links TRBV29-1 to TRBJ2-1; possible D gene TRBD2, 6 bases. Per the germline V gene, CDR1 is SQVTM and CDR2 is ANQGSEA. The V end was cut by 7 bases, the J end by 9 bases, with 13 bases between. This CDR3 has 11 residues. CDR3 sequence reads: CSAHRGGEQFF. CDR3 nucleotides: TGCAGCGCACACCGGGGAGGTGAGCAGTTCTTC.

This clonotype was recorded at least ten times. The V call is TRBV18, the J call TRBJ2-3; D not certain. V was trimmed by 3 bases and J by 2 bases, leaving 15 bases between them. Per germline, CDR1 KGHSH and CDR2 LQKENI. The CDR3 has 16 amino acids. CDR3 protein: CASSPMARRLTDTQYF. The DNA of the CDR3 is TGTGCCAGCTCACCTATGGCTAGACGACTCACAGATACGCAGTATTTT.

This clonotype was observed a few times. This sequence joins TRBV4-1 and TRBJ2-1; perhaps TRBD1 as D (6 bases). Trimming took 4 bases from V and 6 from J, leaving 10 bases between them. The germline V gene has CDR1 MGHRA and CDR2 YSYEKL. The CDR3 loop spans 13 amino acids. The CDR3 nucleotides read TGCGCCAGCAGCCGCATACAGGGCAATGAGCAGTTCTTC. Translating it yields CASSRIQGNEQFF.

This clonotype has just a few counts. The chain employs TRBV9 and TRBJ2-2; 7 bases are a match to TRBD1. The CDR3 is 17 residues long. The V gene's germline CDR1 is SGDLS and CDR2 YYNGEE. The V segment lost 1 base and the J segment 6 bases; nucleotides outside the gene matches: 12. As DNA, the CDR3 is TGTGCCAGCAGCGTAAGTTCGGGACAGCCGCCTTCCGGGGAGCTGTTTTTT. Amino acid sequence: CASSVSSGQPPSGELFF.

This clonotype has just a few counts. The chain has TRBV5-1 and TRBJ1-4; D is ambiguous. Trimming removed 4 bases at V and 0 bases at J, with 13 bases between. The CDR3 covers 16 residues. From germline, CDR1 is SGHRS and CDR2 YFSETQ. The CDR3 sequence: CASSPLLGATNEKLFF. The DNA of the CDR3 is TGCGCCAGCAGCCCCCTCTTGGGAGCAACTAATGAAAAACTGTTTTTT.

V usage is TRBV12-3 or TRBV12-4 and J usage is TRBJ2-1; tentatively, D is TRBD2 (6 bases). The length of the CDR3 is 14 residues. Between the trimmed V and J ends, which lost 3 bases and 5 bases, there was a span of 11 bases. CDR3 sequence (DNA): TGTGCCAGCAGTTTGGGGGGAGCGGACAATGAGCAGTTCTTC. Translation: CASSLGGADNEQFF.

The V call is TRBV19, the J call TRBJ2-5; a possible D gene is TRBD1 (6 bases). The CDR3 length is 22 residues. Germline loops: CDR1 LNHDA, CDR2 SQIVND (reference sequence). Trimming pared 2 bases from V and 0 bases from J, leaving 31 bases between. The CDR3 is CASSILSARTESTTPHQETQYF. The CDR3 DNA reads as TGTGCCAGTAGTATACTATCAGCCCGGACAGAATCAACTACACCTCACCAAGAGACCCAGTACTTC.

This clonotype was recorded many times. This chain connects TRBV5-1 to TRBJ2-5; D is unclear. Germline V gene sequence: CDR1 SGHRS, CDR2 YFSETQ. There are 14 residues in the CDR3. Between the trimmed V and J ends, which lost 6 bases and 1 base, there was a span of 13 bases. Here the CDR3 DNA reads TGCGCCAGCACGAATCGGGTATCCCAAGAGACCCAGTACTTC. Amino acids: CASTNRVSQETQYF.

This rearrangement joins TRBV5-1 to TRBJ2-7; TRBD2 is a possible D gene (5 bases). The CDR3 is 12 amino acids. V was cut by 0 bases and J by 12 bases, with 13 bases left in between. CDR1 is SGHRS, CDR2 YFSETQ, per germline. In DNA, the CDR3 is TGCGCCAGCAGCTTGGCCGGAGCGGCGGGGTACTTC. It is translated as CASSLAGAAGYF.

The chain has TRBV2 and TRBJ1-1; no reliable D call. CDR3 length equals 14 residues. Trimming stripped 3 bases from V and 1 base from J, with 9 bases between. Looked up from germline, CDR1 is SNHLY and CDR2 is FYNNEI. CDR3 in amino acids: CASSDLVKNTEAFF. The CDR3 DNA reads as TGTGCCAGCAGTGATCTGGTGAAGAACACTGAAGCTTTCTTT. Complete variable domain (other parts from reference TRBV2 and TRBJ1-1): EPEVTQTPSHQVTQMGQEVILRCVPISNHLYFYWYRQILGQKVEFLVSFYNNEISEKSEIFDDQFSVERPDGSNFTLKIRSTKLEDSAMYFCASSDLVKNTEAFFGQGTRLTVV.

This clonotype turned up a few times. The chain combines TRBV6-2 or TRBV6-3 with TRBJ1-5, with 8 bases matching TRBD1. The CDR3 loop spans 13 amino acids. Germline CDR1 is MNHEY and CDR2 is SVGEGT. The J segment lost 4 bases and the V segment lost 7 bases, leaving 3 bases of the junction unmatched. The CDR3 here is CASKDRANQPQHF. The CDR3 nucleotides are TGTGCCAGCAAGGACAGGGCGAATCAGCCCCAGCATTTT.

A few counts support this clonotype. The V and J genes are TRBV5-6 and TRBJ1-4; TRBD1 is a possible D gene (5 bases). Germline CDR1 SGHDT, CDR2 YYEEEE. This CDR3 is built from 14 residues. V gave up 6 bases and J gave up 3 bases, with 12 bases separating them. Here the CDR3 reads CASKRDPSNEKLFF. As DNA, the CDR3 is TGTGCCAGCAAAAGGGACCCTTCTAATGAAAAACTGTTTTTT.

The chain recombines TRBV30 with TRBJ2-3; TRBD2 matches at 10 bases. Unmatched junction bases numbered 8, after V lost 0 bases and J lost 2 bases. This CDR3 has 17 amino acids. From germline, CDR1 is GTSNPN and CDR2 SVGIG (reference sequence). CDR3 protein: CAWSVGISGRTTDTQYF. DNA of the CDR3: TGTGCCTGGAGTGTAGGAATTAGCGGGAGGACCACAGATACGCAGTATTTT.

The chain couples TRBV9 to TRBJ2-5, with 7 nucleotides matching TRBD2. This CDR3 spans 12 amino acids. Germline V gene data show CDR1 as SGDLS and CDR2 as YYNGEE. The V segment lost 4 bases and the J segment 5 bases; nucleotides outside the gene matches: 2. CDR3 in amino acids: CASSRGSETQYF. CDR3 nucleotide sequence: TGTGCCAGCAGCCGCGGGAGCGAGACCCAGTACTTC.

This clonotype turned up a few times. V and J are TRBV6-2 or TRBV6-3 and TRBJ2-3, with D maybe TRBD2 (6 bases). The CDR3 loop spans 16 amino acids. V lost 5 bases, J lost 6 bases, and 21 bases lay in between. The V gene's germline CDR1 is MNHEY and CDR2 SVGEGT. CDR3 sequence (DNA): TGTGCCAGCAGTGAAACCGGGACTCTACCGGGGGATACGCAGTATTTT. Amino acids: CASSETGTLPGDTQYF.

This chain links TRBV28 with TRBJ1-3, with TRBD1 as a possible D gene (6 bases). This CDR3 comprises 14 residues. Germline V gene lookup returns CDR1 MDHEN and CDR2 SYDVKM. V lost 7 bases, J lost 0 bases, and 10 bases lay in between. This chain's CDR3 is CASTPTGSGNTIYF. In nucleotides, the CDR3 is TGTGCCAGCACCCCGACAGGCTCTGGAAACACCATATATTTT.

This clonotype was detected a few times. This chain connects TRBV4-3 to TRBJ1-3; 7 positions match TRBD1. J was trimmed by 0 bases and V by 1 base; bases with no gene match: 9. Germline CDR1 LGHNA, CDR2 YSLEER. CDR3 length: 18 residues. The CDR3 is CASSQGGEGAGSGNTIYF. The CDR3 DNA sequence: TGCGCCAGCAGCCAAGGTGGGGAGGGGGCCGGCTCTGGAAACACCATATATTTT.

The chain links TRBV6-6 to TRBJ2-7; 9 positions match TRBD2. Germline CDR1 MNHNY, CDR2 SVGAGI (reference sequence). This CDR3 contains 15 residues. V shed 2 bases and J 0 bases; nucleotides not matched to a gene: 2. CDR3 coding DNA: TGTGCCAGCAGTTACCGAGCGGGAGGCTCCTACGAGCAGTACTTC. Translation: CASSYRAGGSYEQYF.

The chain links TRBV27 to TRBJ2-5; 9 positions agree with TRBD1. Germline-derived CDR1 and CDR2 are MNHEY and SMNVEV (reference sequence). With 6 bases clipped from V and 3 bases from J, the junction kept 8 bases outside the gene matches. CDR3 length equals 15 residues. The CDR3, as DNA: TGTGCCAGCAGACTGGCGGGACAGGGAGAAGAGACCCAGTACTTC. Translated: CASRLAGQGEETQYF.

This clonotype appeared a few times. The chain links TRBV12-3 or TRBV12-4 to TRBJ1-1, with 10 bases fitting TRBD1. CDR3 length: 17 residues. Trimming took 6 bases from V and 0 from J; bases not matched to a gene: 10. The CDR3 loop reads CASSPNRQGAVNTEAFF. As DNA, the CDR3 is TGTGCCAGCAGCCCGAACCGACAGGGGGCCGTGAACACTGAAGCTTTCTTT.

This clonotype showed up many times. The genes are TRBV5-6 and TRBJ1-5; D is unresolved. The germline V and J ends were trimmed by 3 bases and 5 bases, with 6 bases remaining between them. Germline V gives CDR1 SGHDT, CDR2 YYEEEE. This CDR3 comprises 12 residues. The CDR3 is CASSYRDQPQHF. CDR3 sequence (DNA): TGTGCCAGCAGCTATCGGGATCAGCCCCAGCATTTT.

CDR3 sequence reads: CASSFAQGREQYF. CDR3 nucleotides: TGCGCCAGCAGCTTCGCACAGGGACGCGAGCAGTACTTC. This chain joins TRBV5-1 and TRBJ2-7; perhaps TRBD1 as D (6 bases). CDR3 length equals 13 residues. Germline CDR1 SGHRS, CDR2 YFSETQ. Trimming removed 2 bases at V and 6 bases at J, with 12 bases between.

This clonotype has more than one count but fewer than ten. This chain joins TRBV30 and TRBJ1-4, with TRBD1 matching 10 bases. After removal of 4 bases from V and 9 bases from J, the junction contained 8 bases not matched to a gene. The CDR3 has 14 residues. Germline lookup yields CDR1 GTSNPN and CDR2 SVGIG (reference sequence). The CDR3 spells CAWNPGQGTQKLFF. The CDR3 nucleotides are TGTGCCTGGAACCCGGGACAGGGGACTCAAAAACTGTTTTTT. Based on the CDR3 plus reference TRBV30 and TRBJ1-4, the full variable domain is SQTIHQWPATLVQPVGSPLSLECTVEGTSNPNLYWYRQAAGRGLQLLFYSVGIGQISSEVPQNLSASRPQDRQFILSSKKLLLSDSGFYLCAWNPGQGTQKLFFGSGTQLSVL.

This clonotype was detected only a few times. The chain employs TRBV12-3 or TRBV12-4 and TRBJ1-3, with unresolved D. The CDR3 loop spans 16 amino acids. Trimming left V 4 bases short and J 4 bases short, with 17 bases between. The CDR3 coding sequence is TGTGCCAGCAGTTCGACGGGCCTCCCGCGGGGAAACACCATATATTTT. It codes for CASSSTGLPRGNTIYF.

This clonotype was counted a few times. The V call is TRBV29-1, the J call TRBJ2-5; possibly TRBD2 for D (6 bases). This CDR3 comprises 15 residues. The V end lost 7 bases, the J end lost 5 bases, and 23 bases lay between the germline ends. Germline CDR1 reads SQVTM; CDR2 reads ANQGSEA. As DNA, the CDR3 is TGCAGCGCACTGACCTACCGGCGGGGAACGGAGACCCAGTACTTC. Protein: CSALTYRRGTETQYF.

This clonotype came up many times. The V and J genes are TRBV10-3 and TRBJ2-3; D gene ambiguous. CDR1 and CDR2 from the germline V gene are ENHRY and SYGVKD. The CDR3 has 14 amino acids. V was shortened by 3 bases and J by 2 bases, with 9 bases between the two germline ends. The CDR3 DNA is TGTGCCATCAGTGATCGGGCAGACACAGATACGCAGTATTTT. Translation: CAISDRADTDTQYF.

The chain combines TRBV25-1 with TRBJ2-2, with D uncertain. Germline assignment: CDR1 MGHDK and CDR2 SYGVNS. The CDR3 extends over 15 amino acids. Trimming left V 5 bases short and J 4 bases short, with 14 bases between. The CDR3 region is CASSLSPLSTGELFF. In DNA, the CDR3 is TGTGCCAGCAGTCTTTCCCCCTTGAGCACCGGGGAGCTGTTTTTT.

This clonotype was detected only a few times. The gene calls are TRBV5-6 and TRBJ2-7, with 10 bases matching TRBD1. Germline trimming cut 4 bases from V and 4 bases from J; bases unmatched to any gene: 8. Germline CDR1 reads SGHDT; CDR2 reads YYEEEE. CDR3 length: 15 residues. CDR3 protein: CASSLRRTGGYEQYF. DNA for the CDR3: TGTGCCAGCAGCCTCCGGCGGACAGGGGGTTACGAGCAGTACTTC.